Shown below are 22 T cell receptor beta chains from a single sample sequenced in a study of T cells in Graves' hyperthyroidism and ophthalmopathy. Authors of the study amplified TCR beta CDR3 regions from RNA transcripts. Primed by the HTBI set, a first-round RT-PCR was run on the TCR CDR3. Each CDR3 protein gets one entry after TCRdb re-called the multiplex PCR reads with MiXCR. The repertoire consists of about half a million distinct CDR3 sequences, with less than 20% occurring once and the leading ten covering roughly 47%. The specimen sequenced was blood. These receptors all come from a man between 40 and 49 years old with Graves' ophthalmopathy.

With regard to this clonotype: This may arise from a read error, as a much more abundant clone is one base away. The V call is TRBV12-3 or TRBV12-4, the J call TRBJ2-7, with unresolved D. This CDR3 region has 14 residues. V shed 3 bases and J shed 5 bases, with 14 bases lying between them. The CDR3 DNA is TGTGCCAGCAGTTTCAGGTTCAGGTCGCACGAGCAGTACTTC. It specifies CASSFRFRSHEQYF.

This clonotype was detected many times. The chain has TRBV9 and TRBJ2-3, with D tentatively TRBD1 (6 bases). Germline values: CDR1 SGDLS, CDR2 YYNGEE. Trimming stripped 3 bases from V and 2 bases from J, with 13 bases between. The CDR3 is 15 residues long. For the CDR3, the DNA is TGTGCCAGCAGCGCCCGACAGGCGGCCACAGATACGCAGTATTTT. This gives the protein CASSARQAATDTQYF.

The chain employs TRBV7-3 and TRBJ2-3, with 10 positions matching TRBD1. J gave up 3 bases and V 5 bases, and 11 bases lay outside the gene matches. There are 17 residues in the CDR3. CDR1 is SGHTA, CDR2 FQGTGA, per germline. The DNA of the CDR3 is TGTGCCAGCAGCCCTATTCCGTGGACAGGGGGGACAGATACGCAGTATTTT. Translation gives CASSPIPWTGGTDTQYF.

The J gene is TRBJ2-1, the V gene TRBV15, with D unresolved. Germline V CDR1 and CDR2: LNHNV, YYDKDF (reference sequence). With 0 bases removed from V and 5 bases from J, the gap between germline ends came to 8 bases. The CDR3 totals 14 residues. The CDR3 spells CATSRDLGNNEQFF. The CDR3 DNA reads TGTGCCACCAGCAGAGATTTGGGAAACAATGAGCAGTTCTTC.

The CDR3 nucleotides are TGTGCCAGCAGCTCTCGCGGGGCCAAGGGCCCTTATGGCTACACCTTC. Protein sequence: CASSSRGAKGPYGYTF. The rearrangement joins TRBV7-9 to TRBJ1-2; TRBD1 might be the D (5 bases). The germline V and J ends were trimmed by 4 bases and 5 bases, with 20 bases remaining between them. The CDR3 runs to 16 residues. Looked up from germline, CDR1 is SEHNR and CDR2 is FQNEAQ (reference sequence).

This clonotype occurred many times. The chain uses TRBV18 and TRBJ2-5, with D tentatively TRBD1 (6 bases). The V and J ends lost 2 bases and 5 bases respectively, with 15 bases between them. The CDR3 is 15 amino acids. The germline CDR1 and CDR2 sequences are KGHSH and LQKENI. The CDR3 region has the DNA TGTGCCAGCTCACCAAGAGGTACAGGGCGGGAGACCCAGTACTTC. Protein product: CASSPRGTGRETQYF.

This clonotype was detected once. The CDR3 DNA reads TGTGCCAGTAGTCTATCGGCCGTGCGCTCTGGAAACACCATATATTTT. Its translation: CASSLSAVRSGNTIYF. This chain uses TRBV19 with TRBJ1-3, with unresolved D. The CDR3 contains 16 residues. CDR1 is LNHDA, CDR2 SQIVND, per germline (reference sequence). Trimming removed 5 bases at V and 0 bases at J, with 14 bases between.

In its sample, this clonotype was seen a few times. The chain carries TRBV27 and TRBJ1-5; possibly TRBD1 for D (5 bases). Germline V gene sequence: CDR1 MNHEY, CDR2 SMNVEV (reference sequence). This CDR3 spans 17 amino acids. V lost 5 bases and J lost 0, with 17 bases in between. CDR3 sequence reads: CASSPTGDPHSNQPQHF. The CDR3 DNA reads TGTGCCAGCAGTCCTACAGGAGATCCTCATAGCAATCAGCCCCAGCATTTT.

This clonotype has more than one count but fewer than ten. CDR3 in amino acids: CASSEQQTPNYGYTF. CDR3 sequence (DNA): TGTGCCAGCAGTGAACAGCAGACCCCTAACTATGGCTACACCTTC. J is TRBJ1-2 and V is TRBV2; D not certain. CDR3 length equals 15 residues. Germline assignment: CDR1 SNHLY and CDR2 FYNNEI. Trimming pared 2 bases from V and 0 bases from J, leaving 10 bases between.

The V and J genes are TRBV12-3 or TRBV12-4 and TRBJ1-3, with 7 bases fitting TRBD1. The CDR3 loop spans 14 amino acids. Unmatched junction bases numbered 9, after V lost 5 bases and J lost 8 bases. CDR3 residues: CASSVTGPLHTIYF. DNA of the CDR3: TGTGCCAGCAGTGTGACAGGGCCATTACACACCATATATTTT.

This clonotype was seen repeatedly, ten times or more. The chain has TRBV12-3 or TRBV12-4 and TRBJ2-7, with D maybe TRBD2 (6 bases). Trimming took off 2 bases at V and 4 bases at J, with 21 bases between the two ends. The CDR3 is 17 amino acids. The CDR3 nucleotides read TGTGCCAGCAGTTTACGGACTTATCTAAGGGAGGCTTACGAGCAGTACTTC. Protein product: CASSLRTYLREAYEQYF.

This rearrangement joins TRBV20-1 to TRBJ2-7; D unclear. Trimming shortened V by 6 bases and J by 3 bases, and 15 bases separated the two germline ends. Germline assignment: CDR1 DFQATT and CDR2 SNEGSKA (reference sequence). The CDR3 extends over 13 amino acids. The CDR3 coding sequence is TGCAGTGCGCCGGGCGGCCCCCACTACGAGCAGTACTTC. As protein: CSAPGGPHYEQYF.

This clonotype was seen only a few times. This rearrangement joins TRBV14 to TRBJ1-2; no reliable D call. The ends were cut back, 0 bases at V and 6 bases at J, with 26 bases in the middle. CDR1 and CDR2 from the germline V gene are SGHDN and FVKESK. The CDR3 runs 19 residues. The CDR3 loop reads CASSQERPVERGKEDGYTF. The DNA for the CDR3 is TGTGCCAGCAGCCAAGAGAGGCCGGTGGAGCGAGGGAAAGAGGATGGCTACACCTTC.

This clonotype was recorded at least ten times. V gene TRBV27 combines with J gene TRBJ2-7, with TRBD2 matching 9 bases. Germline CDR1 reads MNHEY; CDR2 reads SMNVEV (reference sequence). Trimming cost V 5 bases and J 3 bases; bases outside gene matches: 5. There are 14 residues in the CDR3. The CDR3, as DNA: TGTGCCAGCAGTCAACTAGCGGGCTACTACGAGCAGTACTTC. Protein sequence: CASSQLAGYYEQYF.

The sample holds a few counts of this clonotype. The V call is TRBV10-3, the J call TRBJ2-2; D unclear. Trimming shortened V by 1 base and J by 0 bases, and 6 bases separated the two germline ends. The CDR3 is 15 amino acids. The V gene's germline CDR1 is ENHRY and CDR2 SYGVKD. The CDR3 protein is CAISELGTNTGELFF. The CDR3 DNA reads TGTGCCATCAGTGAGTTAGGGACGAACACCGGGGAGCTGTTTTTT.

There are a few counts of this clonotype. J is TRBJ2-5 and V is TRBV29-1, with D perhaps TRBD1 (6 bases). The V gene's germline CDR1 is SQVTM and CDR2 ANQGSEA. The CDR3 runs 13 residues. The V end lost 4 bases, the J end lost 1 base, and 10 bases lay between the germline ends. The chain's CDR3 is CSVGTALQETQYF. CDR3 DNA: TGCAGCGTTGGGACAGCCCTCCAAGAGACCCAGTACTTC.

This clonotype occurred many times. The rearrangement uses TRBV27 and TRBJ2-1, with 7 bases fitting TRBD2. The CDR3 runs 16 residues. Germline V gives CDR1 MNHEY, CDR2 SMNVEV (reference sequence). V was pared by 3 bases and J by 4 bases, with 9 bases of the junction left unmatched. The CDR3 loop is CASSFGLADVYNEQFF. The CDR3 nucleotides are TGTGCCAGCAGTTTTGGCCTAGCGGACGTTTACAATGAGCAGTTCTTC.

In this sample, this clonotype turned up a few times. The gene calls are TRBV20-1 and TRBJ1-5, with 7 nucleotides matching TRBD1. V dropped 5 bases and J dropped 3; count of bases not matched to a gene: 7. Germline CDR1 DFQATT, CDR2 SNEGSKA (reference sequence). There are 14 residues in the CDR3. The CDR3 nucleotides are TGCAGTGCTGATACGGGACAGCTCAATCAGCCCCAGCATTTT. It is translated as CSADTGQLNQPQHF.

On this clonotype itself: This clone may be a read error of a much larger clone one base away. The V gene is TRBV3-1, the J gene TRBJ1-2, with no clear D. Trimming pared 0 bases from V and 8 bases from J, leaving 13 bases between. In germline, CDR1 is LGHDT, CDR2 YNNKEL (reference sequence). CDR3 length: 14 residues. The CDR3 DNA follows: TGTGCCAGCAGCCAAGATACTCGGGCAGTGGGCTACACCTTC. Translation: CASSQDTRAVGYTF.

This clonotype was recorded at least ten times. V gene TRBV7-9 combines with J gene TRBJ2-3; 8 bases match TRBD2. The trim removed 3 bases at V and 3 bases at J, leaving 5 bases unmatched. The germline V gene has CDR1 SEHNR and CDR2 FQNEAQ (reference sequence). The CDR3 has 15 residues. CDR3 sequence (DNA): TGTGCCAGCAGCTTTACGGGAGGGACGACAGATACGCAGTATTTT. Its translation is CASSFTGGTTDTQYF.

This clonotype was seen many times. The chain joins TRBV3-1 to TRBJ1-1, with 7 nucleotides matching TRBD1. The junction had 4 bases not matched to a gene; V was cut back by 2 bases and J by 4 bases. Germline values: CDR1 LGHDT, CDR2 YNNKEL (reference sequence). The CDR3 is 14 residues long. The CDR3 sequence: CASSQTTGATEAFF. In DNA, the CDR3 is TGTGCCAGCAGCCAAACCACAGGGGCCACTGAAGCTTTCTTT.

This clonotype showed up just a few times. The chain is built from TRBV5-1 and TRBJ2-5; 8 bases match TRBD1. Germline CDR1 reads SGHRS; CDR2 reads YFSETQ. This CDR3 contains 15 residues. Unmatched junction bases numbered 7, after V lost 1 base and J lost 5 bases. The DNA for the CDR3 is TGCGCCAGCAGCTTGTCAGGGGGCGTTGGGGAGACCCAGTACTTC. It yields the protein CASSLSGGVGETQYF.